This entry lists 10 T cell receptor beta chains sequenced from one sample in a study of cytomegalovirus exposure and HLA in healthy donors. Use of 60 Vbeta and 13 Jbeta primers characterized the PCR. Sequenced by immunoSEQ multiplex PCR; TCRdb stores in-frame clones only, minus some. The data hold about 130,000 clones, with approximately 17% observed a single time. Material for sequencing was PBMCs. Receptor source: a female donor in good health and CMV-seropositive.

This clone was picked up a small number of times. The DNA for the CDR3 is TGTGCCTGTATTGGTTTACGGGGAGAGCAGTACTTC. Its translation: CACIGLRGEQYF. The J gene is TRBJ2-7, the V gene TRBV30; D perhaps matches TRBD2 (5 bases). Trimming left V 6 bases short and J 7 bases short, with 16 bases between. The CDR3 contains 12 residues. In germline, CDR1 is GTSNPN, CDR2 SVGIG (reference sequence).

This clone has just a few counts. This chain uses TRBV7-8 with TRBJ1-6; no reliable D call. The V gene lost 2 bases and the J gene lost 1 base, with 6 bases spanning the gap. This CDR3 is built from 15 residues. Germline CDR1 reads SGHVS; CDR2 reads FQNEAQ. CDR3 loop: CASSLSVSYNSPLHF. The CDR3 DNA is TGTGCCAGCAGCTTATCAGTTTCCTATAATTCACCCCTCCACTTT.

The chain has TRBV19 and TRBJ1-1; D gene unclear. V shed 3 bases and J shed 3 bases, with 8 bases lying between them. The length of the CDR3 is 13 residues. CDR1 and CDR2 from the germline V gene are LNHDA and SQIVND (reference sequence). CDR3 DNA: TGTGCCAGTAGTATTCGATCAGACACTGAAGCTTTCTTT. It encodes CASSIRSDTEAFF.

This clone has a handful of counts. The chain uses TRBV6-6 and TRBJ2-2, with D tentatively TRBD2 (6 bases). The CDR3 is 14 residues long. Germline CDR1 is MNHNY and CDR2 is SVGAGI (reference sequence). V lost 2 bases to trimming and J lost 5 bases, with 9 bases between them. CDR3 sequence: CASSYQGGTGELFF. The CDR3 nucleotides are TGTGCCAGCAGTTACCAGGGAGGAACCGGGGAGCTGTTTTTT.

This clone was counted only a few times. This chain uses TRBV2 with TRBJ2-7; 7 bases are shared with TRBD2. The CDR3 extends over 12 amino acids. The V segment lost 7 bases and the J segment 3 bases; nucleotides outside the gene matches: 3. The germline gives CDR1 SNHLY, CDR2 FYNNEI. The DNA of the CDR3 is TGTGCCAGCAACCCTAGCGGCTACGAGCAGTACTTC. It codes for CASNPSGYEQYF.

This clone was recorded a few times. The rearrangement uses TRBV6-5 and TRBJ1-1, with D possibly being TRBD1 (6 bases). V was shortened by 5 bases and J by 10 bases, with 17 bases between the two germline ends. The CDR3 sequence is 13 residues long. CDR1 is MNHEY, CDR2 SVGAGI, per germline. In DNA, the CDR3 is TGTGCCAGCAGTACGCCGGGGGGGCTTGGAGCTTTCTTT. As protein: CASSTPGGLGAFF.

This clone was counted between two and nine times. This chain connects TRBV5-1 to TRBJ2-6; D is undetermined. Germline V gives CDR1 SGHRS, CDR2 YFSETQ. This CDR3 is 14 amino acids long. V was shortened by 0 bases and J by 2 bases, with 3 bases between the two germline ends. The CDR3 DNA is TGCGCCAGCAGCTTGGCTCCTGGGGCCAACGTCCTGACTTTC. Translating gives CASSLAPGANVLTF.

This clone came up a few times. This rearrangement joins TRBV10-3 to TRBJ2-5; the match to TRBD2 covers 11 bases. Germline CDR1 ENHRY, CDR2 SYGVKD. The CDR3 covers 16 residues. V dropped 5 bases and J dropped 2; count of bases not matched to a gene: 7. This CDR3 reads CAISYGLAGPQETQYF. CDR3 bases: TGTGCCATCAGTTACGGACTAGCGGGCCCTCAAGAGACCCAGTACTTC.

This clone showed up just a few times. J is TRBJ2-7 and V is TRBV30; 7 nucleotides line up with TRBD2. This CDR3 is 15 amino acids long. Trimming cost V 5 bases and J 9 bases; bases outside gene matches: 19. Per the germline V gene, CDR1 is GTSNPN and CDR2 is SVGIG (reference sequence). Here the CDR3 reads CAWSVGPVSGRGQYF. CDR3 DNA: TGTGCCTGGTCCGTAGGACCCGTTAGCGGGCGAGGGCAGTACTTC.

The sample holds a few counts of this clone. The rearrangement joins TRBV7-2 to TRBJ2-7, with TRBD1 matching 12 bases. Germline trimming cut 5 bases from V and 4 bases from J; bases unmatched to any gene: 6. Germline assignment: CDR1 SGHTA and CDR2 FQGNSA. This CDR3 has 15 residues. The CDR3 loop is CASSPGTGGSYEQYF. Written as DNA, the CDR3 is TGTGCCAGCAGCCCAGGGACAGGGGGCTCGTACGAGCAGTACTTC.